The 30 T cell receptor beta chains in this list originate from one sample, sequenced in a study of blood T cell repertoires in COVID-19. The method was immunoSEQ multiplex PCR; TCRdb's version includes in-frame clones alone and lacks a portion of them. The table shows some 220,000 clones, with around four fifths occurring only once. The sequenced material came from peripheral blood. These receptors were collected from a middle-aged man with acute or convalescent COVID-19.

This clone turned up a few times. The CDR3, as DNA: TGTGCCAGCAGCCCTGCAGGGCCCTACGAGCAGTACTTC. Protein: CASSPAGPYEQYF. V gene TRBV5-4 combines with J gene TRBJ2-7; tentatively, D is TRBD1 (5 bases). Germline-derived CDR1 and CDR2 are SGHNT and YYREEE (reference sequence). With 4 bases removed from V and 2 bases from J, the gap between germline ends came to 10 bases. The CDR3 has 13 amino acids.

The CDR3 bases are TGTGCCAGCAGCGACTTTCTTGGTACTGGAAACACCATATATTTT. Translated: CASSDFLGTGNTIYF. This rearrangement joins TRBV7-8 to TRBJ1-3; D gene uncertain. The germline CDR1 and CDR2 sequences are SGHVS and FQNEAQ. CDR3 length: 15 residues. Trimming cost V 5 bases and J 2 bases, with 13 bases left between them.

CDR3 sequence: CASRVSTSLTGELFF. The CDR3 DNA reads TGTGCCAGCCGAGTCAGCACTAGTTTAACCGGGGAGCTGTTTTTT. This rearrangement joins TRBV28 to TRBJ2-2; maybe TRBD2 (5 bases). The V gene lost 8 bases and the J gene lost 5 bases, with 18 bases spanning the gap. CDR1 and CDR2 from the germline V gene are MDHEN and SYDVKM. The CDR3 has 15 residues.

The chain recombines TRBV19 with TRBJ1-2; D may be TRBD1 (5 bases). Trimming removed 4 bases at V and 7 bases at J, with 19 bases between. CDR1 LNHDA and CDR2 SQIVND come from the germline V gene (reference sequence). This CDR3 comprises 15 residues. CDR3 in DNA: TGTGCCAGTAGTACACCTCTCAGGGAATTTTCTGGCTACACCTTC. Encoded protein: CASSTPLREFSGYTF.

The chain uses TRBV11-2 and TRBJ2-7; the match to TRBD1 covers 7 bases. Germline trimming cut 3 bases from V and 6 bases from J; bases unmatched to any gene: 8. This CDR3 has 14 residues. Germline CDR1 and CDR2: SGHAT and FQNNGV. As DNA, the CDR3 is TGTGCCAGCAGCTTCGGCCAGGGGGTGACCGAGCAGTACTTC. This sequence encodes CASSFGQGVTEQYF.

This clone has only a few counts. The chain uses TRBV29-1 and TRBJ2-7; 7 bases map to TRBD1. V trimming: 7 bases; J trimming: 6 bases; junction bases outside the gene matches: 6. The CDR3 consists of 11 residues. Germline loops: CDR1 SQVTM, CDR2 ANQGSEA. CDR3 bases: TGCAGCGGCCTTGACAGGGTCGAGCAGTACTTC. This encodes CSGLDRVEQYF.

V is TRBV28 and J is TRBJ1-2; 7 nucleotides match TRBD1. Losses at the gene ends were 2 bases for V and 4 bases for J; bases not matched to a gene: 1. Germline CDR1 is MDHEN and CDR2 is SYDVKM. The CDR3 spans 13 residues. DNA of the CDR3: TGTGCCAGCAGTTTACAGGGGGGCTATGGCTACACCTTC. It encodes CASSLQGGYGYTF.

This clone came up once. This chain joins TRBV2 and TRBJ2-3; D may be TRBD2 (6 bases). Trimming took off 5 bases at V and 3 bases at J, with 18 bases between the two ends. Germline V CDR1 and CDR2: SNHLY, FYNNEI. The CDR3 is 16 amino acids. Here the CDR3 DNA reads TGTGCCAGCAGTACGGGACCCCGGAGGGTGACAGATACGCAGTATTTT. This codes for CASSTGPRRVTDTQYF.

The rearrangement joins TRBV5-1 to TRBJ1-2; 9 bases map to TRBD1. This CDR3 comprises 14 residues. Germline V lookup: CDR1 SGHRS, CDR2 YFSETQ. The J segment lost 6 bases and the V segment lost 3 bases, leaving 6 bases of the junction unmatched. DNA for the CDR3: TGCGCCAGCAGCTCGCCACAGGGGGCAAATGGCTACACCTTC. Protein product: CASSSPQGANGYTF.

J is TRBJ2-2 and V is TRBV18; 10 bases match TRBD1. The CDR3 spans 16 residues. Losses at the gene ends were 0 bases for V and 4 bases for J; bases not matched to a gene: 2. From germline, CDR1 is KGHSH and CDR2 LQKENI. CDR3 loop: CASSPPGQGSTGELFF. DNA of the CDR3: TGTGCCAGCTCACCACCGGGACAGGGGTCCACCGGGGAGCTGTTTTTT.

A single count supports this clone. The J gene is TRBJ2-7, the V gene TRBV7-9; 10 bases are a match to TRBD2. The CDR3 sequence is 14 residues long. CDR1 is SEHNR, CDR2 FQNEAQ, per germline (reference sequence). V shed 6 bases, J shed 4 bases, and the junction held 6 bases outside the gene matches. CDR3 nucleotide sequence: TGTGCCAGCAGGGAAGCGGGGGGGCCGTACGAGCAGTACTTC. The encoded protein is CASREAGGPYEQYF.

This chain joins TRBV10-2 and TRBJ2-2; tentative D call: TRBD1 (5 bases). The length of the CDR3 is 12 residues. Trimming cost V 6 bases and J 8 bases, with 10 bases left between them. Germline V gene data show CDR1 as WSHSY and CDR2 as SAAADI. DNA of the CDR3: TGCGCCAGCAGCTACCGACAGGGGGAGCTGTTTTTT. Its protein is CASSYRQGELFF.

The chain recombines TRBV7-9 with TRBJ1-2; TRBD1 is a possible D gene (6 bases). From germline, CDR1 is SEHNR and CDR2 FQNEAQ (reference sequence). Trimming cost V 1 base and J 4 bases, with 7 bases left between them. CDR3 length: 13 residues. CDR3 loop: CASSLGTAYGYTF. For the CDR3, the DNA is TGTGCCAGCAGCTTAGGGACAGCCTATGGCTACACCTTC.

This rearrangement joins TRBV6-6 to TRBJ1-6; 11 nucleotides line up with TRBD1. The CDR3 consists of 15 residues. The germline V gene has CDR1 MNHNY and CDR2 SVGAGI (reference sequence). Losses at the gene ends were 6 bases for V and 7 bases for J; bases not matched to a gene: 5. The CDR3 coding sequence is TGTGCCAGCAGATACGGACAGGGGGCGAATTCACCCCTCCACTTT. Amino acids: CASRYGQGANSPLHF.

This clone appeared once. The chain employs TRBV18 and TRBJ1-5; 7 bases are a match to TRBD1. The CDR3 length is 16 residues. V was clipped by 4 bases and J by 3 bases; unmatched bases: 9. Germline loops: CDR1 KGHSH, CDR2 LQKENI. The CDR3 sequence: CASSHTTGVSNQPQHF. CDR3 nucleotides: TGTGCCAGCTCACATACAACAGGGGTCTCCAATCAGCCCCAGCATTTT.

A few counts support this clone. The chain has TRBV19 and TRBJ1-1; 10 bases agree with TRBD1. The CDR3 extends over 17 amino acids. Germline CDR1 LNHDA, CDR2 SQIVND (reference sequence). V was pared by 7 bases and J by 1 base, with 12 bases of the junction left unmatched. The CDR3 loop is CASTSRTGGNANTEAFF. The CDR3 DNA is TGTGCCAGTACCTCGCGGACAGGGGGTAACGCGAACACTGAAGCTTTCTTT.

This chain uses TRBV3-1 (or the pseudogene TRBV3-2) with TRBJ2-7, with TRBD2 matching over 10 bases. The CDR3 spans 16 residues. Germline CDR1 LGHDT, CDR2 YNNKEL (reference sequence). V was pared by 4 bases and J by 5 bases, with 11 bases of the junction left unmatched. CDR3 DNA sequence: TGTGCCAGCAGCCCTAATCAGGGACTAGCGTCTCACGAGCAGTACTTC. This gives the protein CASSPNQGLASHEQYF.

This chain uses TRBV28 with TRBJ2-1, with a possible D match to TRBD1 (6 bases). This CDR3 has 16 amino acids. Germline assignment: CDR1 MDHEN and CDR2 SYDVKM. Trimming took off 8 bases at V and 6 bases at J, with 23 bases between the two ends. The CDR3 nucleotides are TGTGCCAGCGACTCAAGTGTTGGGGGCGTTCGCAATGAGCAGTTCTTC. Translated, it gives CASDSSVGGVRNEQFF.

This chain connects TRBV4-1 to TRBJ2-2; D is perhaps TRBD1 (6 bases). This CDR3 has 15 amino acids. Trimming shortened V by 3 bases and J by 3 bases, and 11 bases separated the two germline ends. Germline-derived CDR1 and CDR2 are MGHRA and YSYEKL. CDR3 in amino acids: CASSHNRVDTGELFF. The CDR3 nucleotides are TGCGCCAGCAGCCATAACAGGGTTGACACCGGGGAGCTGTTTTTT.

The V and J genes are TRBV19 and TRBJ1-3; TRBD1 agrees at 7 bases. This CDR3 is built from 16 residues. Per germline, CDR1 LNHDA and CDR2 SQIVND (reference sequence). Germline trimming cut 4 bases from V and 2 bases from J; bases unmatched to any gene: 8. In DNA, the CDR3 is TGTGCCAGTAGTAACCGACAGGGACCGCCTGGAAACACCATATATTTT. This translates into CASSNRQGPPGNTIYF.

The CDR3 reads CASSLSPQGQAFF. The CDR3 DNA reads TGTGCCAGCAGCCTATCTCCTCAGGGCCAAGCTTTCTTT. The rearrangement joins TRBV5-4 to TRBJ1-1; possibly TRBD1 for D (5 bases). The CDR3 sequence is 13 residues long. Trimming shortened V by 4 bases and J by 9 bases, and 16 bases separated the two germline ends. Germline V lookup: CDR1 SGHNT, CDR2 YYREEE (reference sequence).

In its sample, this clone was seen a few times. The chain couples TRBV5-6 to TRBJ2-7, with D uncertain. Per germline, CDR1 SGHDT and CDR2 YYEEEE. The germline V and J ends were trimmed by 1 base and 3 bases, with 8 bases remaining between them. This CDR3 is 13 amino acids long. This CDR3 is CASSLSRSYEQYF. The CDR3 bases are TGTGCCAGCAGCTTGTCCCGGAGCTACGAGCAGTACTTC.

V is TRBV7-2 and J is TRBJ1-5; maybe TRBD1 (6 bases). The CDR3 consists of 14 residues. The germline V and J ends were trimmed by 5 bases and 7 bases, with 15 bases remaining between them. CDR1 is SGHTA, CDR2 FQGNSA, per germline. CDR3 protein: CASSPSTGNQPQHF. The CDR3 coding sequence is TGTGCCAGCAGCCCTTCGACAGGAAACCAGCCCCAGCATTTT. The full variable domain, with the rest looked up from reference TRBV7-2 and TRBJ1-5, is GAGVSQSPSNKVTEKGKDVELRCDPISGHTALYWYRQSLGQGLEFLIYFQGNSAPDKSGLPSDRFSAERTGGSVSTLTIQRTQQEDSAVYLCASSPSTGNQPQHFGDGTRLSIL.

Here the CDR3 reads CATRGNLREQYF. Written as DNA, the CDR3 is TGTGCCACCAGGGGCAATTTACGCGAGCAGTACTTC. The rearrangement joins TRBV15 to TRBJ2-7; no clear D gene. Germline-derived CDR1 and CDR2 are LNHNV and YYDKDF (reference sequence). The CDR3 loop spans 12 amino acids. The V gene lost 6 bases and the J gene lost 6 bases, with 12 bases spanning the gap.

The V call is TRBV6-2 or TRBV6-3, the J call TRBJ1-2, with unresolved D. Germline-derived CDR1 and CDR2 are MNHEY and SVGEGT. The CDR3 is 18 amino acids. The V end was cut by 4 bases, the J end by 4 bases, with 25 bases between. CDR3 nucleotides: TGTGCCAGCAGTTTGGGCCCTCATTTGTCCAGGTCGAGCTATGGCTACACCTTC. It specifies CASSLGPHLSRSSYGYTF.

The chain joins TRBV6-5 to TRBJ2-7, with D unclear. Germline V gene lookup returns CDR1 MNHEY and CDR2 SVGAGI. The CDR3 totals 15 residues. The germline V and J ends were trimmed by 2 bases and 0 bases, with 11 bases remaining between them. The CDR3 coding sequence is TGTGCCAGCAGTTACACAGACCTGAGCTCCTACGAGCAGTACTTC. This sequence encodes CASSYTDLSSYEQYF.

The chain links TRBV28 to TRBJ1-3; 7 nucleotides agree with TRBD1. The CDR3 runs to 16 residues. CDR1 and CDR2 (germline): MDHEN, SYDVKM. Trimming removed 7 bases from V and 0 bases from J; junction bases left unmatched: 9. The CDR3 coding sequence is TGTGCCAGCAAGTGGGGGGACAGCTACTCTGGAAACACCATATATTTT. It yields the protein CASKWGDSYSGNTIYF.

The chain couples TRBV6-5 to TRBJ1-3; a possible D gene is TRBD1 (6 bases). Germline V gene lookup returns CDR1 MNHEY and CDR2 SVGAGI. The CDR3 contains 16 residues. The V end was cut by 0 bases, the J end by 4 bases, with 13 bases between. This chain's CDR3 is CASSYSWTVTGNTIYF. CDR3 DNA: TGTGCCAGCAGTTACTCATGGACAGTAACCGGAAACACCATATATTTT.

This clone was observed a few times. CDR3 sequence reads: CASSFGAGTYEQYF. In DNA form, the CDR3 reads TGTGCCAGCAGCTTTGGGGCAGGAACTTACGAGCAGTACTTC. V and J are TRBV5-6 and TRBJ2-7, with D perhaps TRBD1 (5 bases). The germline CDR1 and CDR2 sequences are SGHDT and YYEEEE. V dropped 2 bases and J dropped 4 bases, with 13 bases sitting between them. This CDR3 contains 14 residues.

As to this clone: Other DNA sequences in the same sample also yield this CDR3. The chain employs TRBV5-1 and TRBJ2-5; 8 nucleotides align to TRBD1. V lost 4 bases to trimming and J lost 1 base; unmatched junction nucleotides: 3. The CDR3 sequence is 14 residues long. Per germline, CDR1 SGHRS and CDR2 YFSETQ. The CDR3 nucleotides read TGCGCCAGCAGCCGAGGACAGGGCCAAGAGACCCAGTACTTC. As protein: CASSRGQGQETQYF.